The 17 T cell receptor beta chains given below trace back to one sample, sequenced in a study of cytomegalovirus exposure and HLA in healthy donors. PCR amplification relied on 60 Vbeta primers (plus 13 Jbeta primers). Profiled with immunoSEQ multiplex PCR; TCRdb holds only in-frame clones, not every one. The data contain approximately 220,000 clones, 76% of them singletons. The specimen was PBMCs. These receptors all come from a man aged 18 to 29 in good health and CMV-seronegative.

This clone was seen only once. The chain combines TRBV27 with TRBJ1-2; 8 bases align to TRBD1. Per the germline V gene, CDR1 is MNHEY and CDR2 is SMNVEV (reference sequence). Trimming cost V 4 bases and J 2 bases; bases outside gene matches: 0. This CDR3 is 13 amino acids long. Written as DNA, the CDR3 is TGTGCCAGCAGTTGGGACAGGAACTATGGCTACACCTTC. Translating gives CASSWDRNYGYTF.

The chain's CDR3 is CASSRGFGQEDQPQHF. The CDR3 coding sequence is TGTGCCAGCAGCCGGGGTTTCGGACAGGAAGATCAGCCCCAGCATTTT. This chain joins TRBV5-8 and TRBJ1-5; 7 bases line up with TRBD1. This CDR3 comprises 16 residues. Germline CDR1 and CDR2: SGHTS and YDEGEE. V shed 4 bases, J shed 5 bases, and the junction held 12 bases outside the gene matches.

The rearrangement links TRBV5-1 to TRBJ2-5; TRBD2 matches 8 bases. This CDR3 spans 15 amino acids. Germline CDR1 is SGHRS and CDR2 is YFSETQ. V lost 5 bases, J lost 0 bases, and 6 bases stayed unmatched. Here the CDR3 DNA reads TGCGCCAGCAGTCCAGGACTAGCAGACCAAGAGACCCAGTACTTC. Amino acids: CASSPGLADQETQYF.

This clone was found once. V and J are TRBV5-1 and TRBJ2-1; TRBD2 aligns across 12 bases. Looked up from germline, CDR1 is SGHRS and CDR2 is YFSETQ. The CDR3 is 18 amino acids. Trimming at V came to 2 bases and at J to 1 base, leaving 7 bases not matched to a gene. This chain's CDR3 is CASSLLAGGLVSYNEQFF. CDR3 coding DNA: TGCGCCAGCAGCTTACTAGCGGGAGGCCTGGTATCCTACAATGAGCAGTTCTTC.

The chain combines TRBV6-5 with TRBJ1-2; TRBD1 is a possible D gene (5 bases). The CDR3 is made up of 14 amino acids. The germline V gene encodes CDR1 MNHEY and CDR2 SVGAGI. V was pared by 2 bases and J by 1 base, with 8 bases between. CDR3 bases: TGTGCCAGCAGTTACCGCCAGGGTAACTATGGCTACACCTTC. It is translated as CASSYRQGNYGYTF.

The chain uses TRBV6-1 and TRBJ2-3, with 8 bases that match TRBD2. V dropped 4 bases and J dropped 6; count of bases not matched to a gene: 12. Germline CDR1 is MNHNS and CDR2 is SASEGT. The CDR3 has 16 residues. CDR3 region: CASSGGAGGRSDTQYF. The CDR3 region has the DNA TGTGCCAGCAGTGGTGGGGCGGGAGGCAGGTCGGATACGCAGTATTTT.

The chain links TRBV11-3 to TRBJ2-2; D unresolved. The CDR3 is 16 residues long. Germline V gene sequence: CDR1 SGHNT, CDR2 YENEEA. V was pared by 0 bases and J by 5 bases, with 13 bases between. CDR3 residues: CASSLDSGYWTGELFF. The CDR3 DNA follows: TGTGCCAGCAGCTTAGATAGTGGTTATTGGACCGGGGAGCTGTTTTTT.

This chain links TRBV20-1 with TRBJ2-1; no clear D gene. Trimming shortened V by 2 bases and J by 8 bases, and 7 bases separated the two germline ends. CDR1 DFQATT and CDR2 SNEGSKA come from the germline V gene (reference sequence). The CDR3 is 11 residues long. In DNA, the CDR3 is TGCAGTGCTAGAAGCGCACATGAGCAGTTCTTC. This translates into CSARSAHEQFF.

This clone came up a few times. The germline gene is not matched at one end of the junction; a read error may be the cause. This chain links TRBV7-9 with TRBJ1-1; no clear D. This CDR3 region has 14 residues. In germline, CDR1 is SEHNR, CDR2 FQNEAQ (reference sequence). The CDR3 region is CSSSSKAGNTEAFF. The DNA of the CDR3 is TGTTCCAGCAGCTCAAAGGCGGGGAACACTGAAGCTTTCTTT.

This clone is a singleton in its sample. The CDR3 loop is CASSRDRDASNQPQHF. CDR3 DNA: TGTGCCAGTAGCCGGGACAGGGACGCGAGCAATCAGCCCCAGCATTTT. V and J are TRBV19 and TRBJ1-5, with 9 bases aligning to TRBD1. This CDR3 contains 16 residues. Looked up from germline, CDR1 is LNHDA and CDR2 is SQIVND (reference sequence). J gave up 1 base and V 6 bases, and 7 bases lay outside the gene matches.

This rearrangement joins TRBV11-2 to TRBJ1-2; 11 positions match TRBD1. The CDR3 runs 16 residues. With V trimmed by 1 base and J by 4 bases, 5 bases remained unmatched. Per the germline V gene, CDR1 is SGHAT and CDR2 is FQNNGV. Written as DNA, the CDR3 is TGTGCCAGCAGCTTAGGTGGGACAGGGGGTATCTATGGCTACACCTTC. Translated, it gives CASSLGGTGGIYGYTF.

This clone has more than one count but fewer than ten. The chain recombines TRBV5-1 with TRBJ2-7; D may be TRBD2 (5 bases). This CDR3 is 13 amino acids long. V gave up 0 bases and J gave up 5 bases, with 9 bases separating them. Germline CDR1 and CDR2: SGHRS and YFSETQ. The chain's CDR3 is CASSLGTVNEQYF. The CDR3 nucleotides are TGCGCCAGCAGCTTGGGGACTGTGAACGAGCAGTACTTC. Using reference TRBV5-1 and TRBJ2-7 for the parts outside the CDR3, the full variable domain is KAGVTQTPRYLIKTRGQQVTLSCSPISGHRSVSWYQQTPGQGLQFLFEYFSETQRNKGNFPGRFSGRQFSNSRSEMNVSTLELGDSALYLCASSLGTVNEQYFGPGTRLTVT.

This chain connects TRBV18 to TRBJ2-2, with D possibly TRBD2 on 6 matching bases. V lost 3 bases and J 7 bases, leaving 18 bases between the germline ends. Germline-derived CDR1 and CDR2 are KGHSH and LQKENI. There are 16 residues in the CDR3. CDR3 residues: CASSPPEGRLGGELFF. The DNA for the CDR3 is TGTGCCAGCTCACCCCCGGAGGGGAGGCTAGGCGGGGAGCTGTTTTTT. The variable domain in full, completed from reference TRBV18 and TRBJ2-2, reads NAGVMQNPRHLVRRRGQEARLRCSPMKGHSHVYWYRQLPEEGLKFMVYLQKENIIDESGMPKERFSAEFPKEGPSILRIQQVVRGDSAAYFCASSPPEGRLGGELFFGEGSRLTVL.

CDR3 sequence (DNA): TGTGCCAGCAGCTGGCGAGGGAGTGGCACAGATACGCAGTATTTT. Translated: CASSWRGSGTDTQYF. The chain is built from TRBV7-3 and TRBJ2-3; weak D call: TRBD2 (5 bases). The ends were cut back, 4 bases at V and 1 base at J, with 12 bases in the middle. This CDR3 spans 15 amino acids. CDR1 is SGHTA, CDR2 FQGTGA, per germline.

CDR3 amino acids: CASSQDRDSYNEQFF. The CDR3 nucleotides read TGTGCCAGCAGCCAGGACAGGGATTCCTACAATGAGCAGTTCTTC. The chain couples TRBV2 to TRBJ2-1; 8 bases match TRBD1. Per the germline V gene, CDR1 is SNHLY and CDR2 is FYNNEI. V lost 6 bases, J lost 1 base, and 5 bases stayed unmatched. The CDR3 consists of 15 residues.

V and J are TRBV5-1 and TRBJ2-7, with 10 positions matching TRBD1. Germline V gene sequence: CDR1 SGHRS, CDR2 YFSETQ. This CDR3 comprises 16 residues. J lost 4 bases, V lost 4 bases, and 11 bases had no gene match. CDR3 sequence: CASSPGVRTGGYEQYF. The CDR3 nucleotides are TGCGCCAGCAGCCCCGGGGTGAGGACAGGGGGATACGAGCAGTACTTC.

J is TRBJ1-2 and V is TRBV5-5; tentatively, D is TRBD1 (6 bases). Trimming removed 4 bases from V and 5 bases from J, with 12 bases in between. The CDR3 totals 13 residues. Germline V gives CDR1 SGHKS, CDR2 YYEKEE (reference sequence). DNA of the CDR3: TGTGCCAGCAGCGTCGACAGGAGGTATGGCTACACCTTC. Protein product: CASSVDRRYGYTF. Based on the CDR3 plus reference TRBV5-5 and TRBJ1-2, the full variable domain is DAGVTQSPTHLIKTRGQQVTLRCSPISGHKSVSWYQQVLGQGPQFIFQYYEKEERGRGNFPDRFSARQFPNYSSELNVNALLLGDSALYLCASSVDRRYGYTFGSGTRLTVV.